The TCR beta chain under discussion was sequenced for a study of blood T cell repertoires in COVID-19. Study context: Italy, Spain and the United States were the sources of the convalescent and acute COVID-19 samples. T cells, B-cell-depleted T cells, or PBMCs supplied cDNA or gDNA.

In the source study's methods: Amplification of reference gene primers was used by the study to estimate nucleated cell counts. Clones were read by immunoSEQ multiplex PCR, and TCRdb kept only the in-frame ones, dropping some. Clone size and the V and J calls come from that table; the DNA yielded D and trimming. The sample contains about 57,000 clones, about 81% of which appear only once. The specimen was peripheral blood. The clonotype comes from a woman aged 60-75 years with acute or convalescent COVID-19.

CDR3 DNA sequence: TGTGCCTGGAGTAAAGGAGCGGGGGGCATCACAGATACGCAGTATTTT. As protein: CAWSKGAGGITDTQYF. The chain couples TRBV30 to TRBJ2-3, with 9 bases lining up with TRBD2. Per germline, CDR1 GTSNPN and CDR2 SVGIG (reference sequence). The length of the CDR3 is 16 residues. Trimming took 2 bases from V and 2 from J; bases not matched to a gene: 8.